These T cell receptor beta chains were read from a single sample in a study of cytomegalovirus exposure and HLA in healthy donors. Sequencing was performed with immunoSEQ multiplex PCR; in TCRdb, only in-frame clones are kept and a portion is missing. The data contain about 180,000 clones, 77% of them singletons. The specimen was PBMCs. Receptors were obtained from a man aged 18 to 29 in good health and CMV-seronegative. The CDR3 runs from the conserved cysteine through the conserved F or W. Where a row states a size, it is once, few, many or the class of an expanded clone; other rows omit it.

CDR3aa,j_gene,abundance,v_gene
CASSSGLAGGPQYF,TRBJ2-5,-,TRBV7-9
CASSMDGEETQYF,TRBJ2-5,-,TRBV19
CASSYLGAGRDEQYF,TRBJ2-7,few,TRBV6-5
CASSQGRQGGTGELFF,TRBJ2-2,-,TRBV5-1
CSVVQVNEQFF,TRBJ2-1,-,TRBV29-1
CASSYQGTSAEAFF,TRBJ1-1,-,TRBV6-5
CASSQDLLAVGKTQYF,TRBJ2-5,-,TRBV4-3
CASSYRGGEQFF,TRBJ2-1,-,TRBV11-3
CASSFSPGNSQETQYF,TRBJ2-5,-,TRBV5-1
CASSAGPQGSEQYF,TRBJ2-7,-,TRBV6-1
CSVRTSGRNEQFF,TRBJ2-1,-,TRBV29-1
CASSYGGSGETQYF,TRBJ2-5,few,TRBV6-6
CASSLGLEETQYF,TRBJ2-5,few,TRBV7-7
CSVRGQGYGYTF,TRBJ1-2,once,TRBV29-1
CASSAPLAGGNTGELFF,TRBJ2-2,-,TRBV9
CASSPLVGLNTEAFF,TRBJ1-1,-,TRBV4-1
CATSRAGTSRSTDTQYF,TRBJ2-3,-,TRBV15
CASRPTGTDTQYF,TRBJ2-3,few,TRBV2
CAIQTSGAYTGELFF,TRBJ2-2,few,TRBV11-3
CASSLSGSGYNEQFF,TRBJ2-1,once,TRBV5-1
CASSYSGAVAYEQYF,TRBJ2-7,-,TRBV6-8
CASSFGQTSRNSPLHF,TRBJ1-6,-,TRBV6-6
CASSQQYQGSPLHF,TRBJ1-6,few,TRBV7-9
CASSQDRQGLGEAFF,TRBJ1-1,once,TRBV4-1